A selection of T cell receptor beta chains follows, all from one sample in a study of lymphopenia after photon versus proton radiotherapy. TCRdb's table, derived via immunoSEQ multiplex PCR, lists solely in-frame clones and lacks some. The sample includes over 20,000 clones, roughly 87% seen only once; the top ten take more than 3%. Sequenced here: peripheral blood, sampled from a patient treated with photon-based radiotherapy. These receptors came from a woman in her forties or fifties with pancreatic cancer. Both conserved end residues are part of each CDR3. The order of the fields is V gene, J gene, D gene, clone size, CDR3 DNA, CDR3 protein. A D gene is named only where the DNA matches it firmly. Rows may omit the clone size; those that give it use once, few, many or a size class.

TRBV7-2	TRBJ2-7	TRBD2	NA	TGTGCCAGCAGCGAGGGTGGGACTAGCGGGCCTAGGGCCCTCTTC	CASSEGGTSGPRALF
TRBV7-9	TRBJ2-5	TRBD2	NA	TGTGCCAGCAGTTCTAGTTTGCGCGGGAGTATCCAAGAGACCCAGTACTTC	CASSSSLRGSIQETQYF
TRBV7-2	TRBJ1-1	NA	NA	TGTGCCAGCAGCTTTCCACTCCGGGGCAGGGCCTCGAACACTGAAGCTTTCTTT	CASSFPLRGRASNTEAFF
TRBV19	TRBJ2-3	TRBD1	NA	TGTGCCAGTAGTGCCAGGGGGCCGGGCACAGATACGCAGTATTTT	CASSARGPGTDTQYF
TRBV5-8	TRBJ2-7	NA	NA	TGTGCCAGCAGCGGATACGAGCAGTACTTC	CASSGYEQYF
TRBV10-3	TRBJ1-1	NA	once	TGTGCCATCAGTGCGGTCGGGGGTACTGAAGCTTTCTTT	CAISAVGGTEAFF
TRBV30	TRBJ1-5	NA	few	TGTGCCTGGAGTTCTGGAGTCCAGCCCCAGCATTTT	CAWSSGVQPQHF
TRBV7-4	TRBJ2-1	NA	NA	TGTGCCAGCATACAACATTTCAATGAGCAGTTCTTC	CASIQHFNEQFF
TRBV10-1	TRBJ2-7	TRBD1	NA	TGCGCCAGCAATTCCCCGGGACAGGGGGAGTACGAGCAGTACTTC	CASNSPGQGEYEQYF
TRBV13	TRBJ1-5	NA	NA	TGTGCCAGCAGCTTGAGGGGGCAGCCCCAGCATTTT	CASSLRGQPQHF
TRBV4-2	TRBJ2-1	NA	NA	TGTGCCAGCAGCCAAGAAGGTGAGAGCTCCTACAATGAGCAGTTCTTC	CASSQEGESSYNEQFF
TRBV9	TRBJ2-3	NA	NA	TGTGCCAGCAGCGGACGACAGTTCACAGATACGCAGTATTTT	CASSGRQFTDTQYF
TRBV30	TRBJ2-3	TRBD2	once	TGTGCCTGGAGTAGGGGAGGGAGCACAGATACGCAGTATTTT	CAWSRGGSTDTQYF
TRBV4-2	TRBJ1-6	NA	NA	TGTGCCAGCAGCCAAGATGGGGCAGCAAATAATTCACCCCTCCACTTT	CASSQDGAANNSPLHF